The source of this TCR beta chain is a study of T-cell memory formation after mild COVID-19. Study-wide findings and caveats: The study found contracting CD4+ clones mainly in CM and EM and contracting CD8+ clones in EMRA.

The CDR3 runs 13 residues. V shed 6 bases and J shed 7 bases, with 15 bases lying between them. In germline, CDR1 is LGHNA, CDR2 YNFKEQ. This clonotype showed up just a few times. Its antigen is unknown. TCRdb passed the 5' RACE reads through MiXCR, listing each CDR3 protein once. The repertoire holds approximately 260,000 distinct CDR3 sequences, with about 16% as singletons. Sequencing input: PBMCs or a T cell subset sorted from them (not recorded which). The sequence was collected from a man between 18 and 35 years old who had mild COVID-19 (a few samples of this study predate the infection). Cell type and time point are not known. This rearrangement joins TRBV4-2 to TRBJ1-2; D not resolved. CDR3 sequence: CASSSQPSGGYTF. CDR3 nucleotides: TGTGCCAGCAGTTCACAGCCATCAGGTGGCTACACCTTC.